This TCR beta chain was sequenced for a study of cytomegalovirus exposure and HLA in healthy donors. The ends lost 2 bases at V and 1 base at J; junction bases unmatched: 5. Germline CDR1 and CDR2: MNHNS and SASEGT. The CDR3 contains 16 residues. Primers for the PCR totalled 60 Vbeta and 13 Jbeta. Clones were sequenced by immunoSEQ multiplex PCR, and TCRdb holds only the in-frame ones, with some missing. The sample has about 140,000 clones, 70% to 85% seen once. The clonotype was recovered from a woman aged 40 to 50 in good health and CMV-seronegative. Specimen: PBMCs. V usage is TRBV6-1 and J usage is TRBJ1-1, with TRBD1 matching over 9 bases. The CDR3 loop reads CASSERQGVGNTEAFF. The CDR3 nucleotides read TGTGCCAGCAGTGAACGACAGGGGGTGGGGAACACTGAAGCTTTCTTT.